A selection of T cell receptor beta chains follows, all from one sample in a study of OX40 agonist ivuxolimab in advanced cancers. Sequencing used immunoSEQ multiplex PCR; TCRdb keeps in-frame clones, though not all of them. The data hold 75,000 to 80,000 clones, with 85% observed a single time. The sequences come from CD4+ or CD8+ T cells sorted from blood, collected in a trial of the OX40 agonist ivuxolimab. Receptors originate from an adult with an advanced solid tumor such as melanoma, head and neck, liver or kidney cancer. Both conserved end residues are part of each CDR3. The order of the fields is V gene, clone size, J gene, D gene, CDR3 protein, CDR3 DNA. A D gene is named only where the DNA matches it firmly. Clone size is stated in some rows and not others, as once, few, many or a class when expanded.

>TRBV5-6|.|TRBJ1-4|.
CASSSDMAARNEKLFF
TGTGCCAGCAGCTCGGACATGGCAGCCAGGAATGAAAAACTGTTTTTT
>TRBV21-1|.|TRBJ1-3|.
CASSNGTGRGNTIYF
TGTGCCAGCAGCAATGGGACAGGTCGGGGAAACACCATATATTTT
>TRBV7-3|.|TRBJ2-1|TRBD2
CASSLGLDNEQFF
TGTGCCAGCAGCTTGGGACTAGACAATGAGCAGTTCTTC
>TRBV9|.|TRBJ2-1|.
CASSVQGSFGNEQFF
TGTGCCAGCAGCGTACAGGGTTCGTTTGGTAATGAGCAGTTCTTC
>TRBV28|.|TRBJ2-5|.
CASSLTGIRETQYF
TGTGCCAGCAGCCTCACGGGGATCCGAGAGACCCAGTACTTC
>TRBV27|.|TRBJ2-5|TRBD2
CASRASGEETQYF
TGTGCCAGCAGGGCCAGCGGGGAAGAGACCCAGTACTTC
>TRBV27|few|TRBJ1-2|TRBD1
CASRGDRVYGYTF
TGTGCCAGCAGGGGGGACAGAGTCTATGGCTACACCTTC
>TRBV7-2|.|TRBJ2-3|.
CASSPNGGTDTQYF
TGTGCCAGCAGCCCAAACGGGGGCACAGATACGCAGTATTTT
>TRBV14|.|TRBJ1-2|.
CASSRGEYGYTF
TGTGCCAGCAGCCGGGGAGAGTACGGCTACACCTTC
>TRBV19|.|TRBJ2-3|.
CASSPADLHNRDTQYF
TGTGCCAGTAGCCCCGCGGACCTTCACAACAGGGATACGCAGTATTTT
>TRBV6-1|.|TRBJ2-5|TRBD1
CASTWNRGETQYF
TGTGCCAGCACCTGGAACAGGGGTGAGACCCAGTACTTC
>TRBV7-9|.|TRBJ2-2|TRBD2
CASSRLAGVAGELFF
TGTGCCAGCAGCCGACTAGCGGGAGTCGCCGGGGAGCTGTTTTTT
>TRBV19|.|TRBJ2-3|TRBD2
CASSIQRGGTDTQYF
TGTGCCAGTAGTATACAGCGGGGGGGCACAGATACGCAGTATTTT
>TRBV29-1|.|TRBJ1-2|.
CSVEMGGNGYTF
TGCAGCGTTGAGATGGGAGGGAATGGCTACACCTTC
>TRBV6-5|.|TRBJ1-2|.
CASSFNRAGGYGYTF
TGTGCCAGCAGTTTCAACAGAGCCGGGGGCTATGGCTACACCTTC
>TRBV5-1|few|TRBJ2-2|TRBD1
CASSWAGGQDTGELFF
TGCGCCAGCAGCTGGGCAGGGGGACAAGACACCGGGGAGCTGTTTTTT
>TRBV30|.|TRBJ2-7|TRBD1
CAWTGGTEGNEQYF
TGTGCCTGGACTGGTGGGACAGAGGGGAACGAGCAGTACTTC
>TRBV5-8|.|TRBJ2-3|TRBD2
CASSSGLAGLADTQYF
TGTGCCAGCAGCTCGGGACTAGCGGGACTCGCTGATACGCAGTATTTT
>TRBV4-1|.|TRBJ2-5|.
CASSQDIGSGGETQYF
TGCGCCAGCAGCCAAGATATCGGGAGCGGAGGAGAGACCCAGTACTTC
>TRBV16|.|TRBJ1-2|.
CASSQFGGNGYTF
TGTGCCAGCAGCCAATTCGGGGGGAATGGCTACACCTTC
>TRBV29-1|.|TRBJ2-5|TRBD2
CSVRGLAGEETQYF
TGCAGCGTCAGGGGTCTAGCGGGAGAAGAGACCCAGTACTTC
>TRBV30|.|TRBJ2-1|.
CAWSVGKLHSYNEQFF
TGTGCCTGGAGTGTAGGTAAGCTGCACTCCTACAATGAGCAGTTCTTC
>TRBV11-2|once|TRBJ2-3|.
CASSLDRVGTDTQYF
TGTGCCAGCAGCTTAGATCGGGTTGGAACAGATACGCAGTATTTT
>TRBV7-9|.|TRBJ2-3|.
CASSLDADTQYF
TGTGCCAGCAGCTTAGATGCAGATACGCAGTATTTT
>TRBV15|.|TRBJ2-6|.
CATAGGADSGANVLTF
TGTGCCACCGCGGGCGGGGCAGACTCTGGGGCCAACGTCCTGACTTTC
>TRBV7-9|.|TRBJ1-1|.
CASSLSGMNTEAFF
TGTGCCAGCAGCTTATCAGGGATGAACACTGAAGCTTTCTTT